Below are 2 T cell receptor beta chains sequenced from a single sample in a study of blood T cell repertoires in COVID-19. The assay was immunoSEQ multiplex PCR, and TCRdb's table has in-frame clones only and misses some. The data show about 73,000 clones, 83% seen once. Sequencing used peripheral blood. Source of these receptors: a man in his fifties or sixties with active COVID-19.

The chain uses TRBV4-1 and TRBJ2-5; D call uncertain. The CDR3 sequence is 14 residues long. The germline V gene has CDR1 MGHRA and CDR2 YSYEKL. Trimming left V 2 bases short and J 5 bases short, with 12 bases between. CDR3 sequence reads: CASSQPTLRETQYF. The CDR3 DNA follows: TGCGCCAGCAGCCAACCCACCCTCCGGGAGACCCAGTACTTC.

In this sample, this clone turned up a few times. The chain links TRBV2 to TRBJ2-1, with 13 bases matching TRBD2. The CDR3 contains 16 residues. In germline, CDR1 is SNHLY, CDR2 FYNNEI. V lost 8 bases, J lost 5 bases, and 9 bases stayed unmatched. The CDR3 here is CASQSGTSGTNNEQFF. In nucleotides, the CDR3 is TGTGCCAGCCAGTCCGGGACTAGCGGGACTAACAATGAGCAGTTCTTC.